The TCR beta chain under discussion was sequenced for a study of cytomegalovirus exposure and HLA in healthy donors. Comments on this clone: What it binds is not known.

Broader study findings: The authors later linked a missense DCLRE1C variant to TCR beta V- and J-gene trimming.

The PCR made use of 60 Vbeta and 13 Jbeta primers. TCRdb's table, derived via immunoSEQ multiplex PCR, lists solely in-frame clones and lacks some. The sample lists approximately 200,000 clones; 70% to 90% were seen once. The CDR3 is 16 amino acids. CDR1 is MNHNY and CDR2 is SVGAGI in the germline V gene (reference sequence). V lost 9 bases and J lost 0, with 17 bases in between. The specimen sequenced was PBMCs. The rearrangement links TRBV6-6 to TRBJ2-2, with D tentatively TRBD2 (6 bases). The sequence was collected from a woman aged 18 to 35 in good health and CMV-seropositive. The CDR3 region has the DNA TGTGCCAGTACCCGTGGGGCTAGCGCGAACACCGGGGAGCTGTTTTTT. This sequence encodes CASTRGASANTGELFF.